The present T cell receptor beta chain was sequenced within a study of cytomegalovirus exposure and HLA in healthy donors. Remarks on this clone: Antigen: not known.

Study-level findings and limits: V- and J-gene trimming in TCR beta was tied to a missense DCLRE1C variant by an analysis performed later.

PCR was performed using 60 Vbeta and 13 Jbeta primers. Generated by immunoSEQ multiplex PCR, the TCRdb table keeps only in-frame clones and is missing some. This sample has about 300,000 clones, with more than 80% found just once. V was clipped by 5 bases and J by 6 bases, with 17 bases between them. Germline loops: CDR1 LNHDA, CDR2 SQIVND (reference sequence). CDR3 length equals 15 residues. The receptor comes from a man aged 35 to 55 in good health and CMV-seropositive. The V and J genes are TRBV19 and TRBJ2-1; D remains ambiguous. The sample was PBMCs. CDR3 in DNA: TGTGCCAGTAGTCCACTGGGCCAGTCAGGCAATGAGCAGTTCTTC. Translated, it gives CASSPLGQSGNEQFF.